A single sample gave rise to the 6 T cell receptor beta chains below, sequenced in a study of blood T cell repertoires in COVID-19. The protocol was immunoSEQ multiplex PCR, while the TCRdb copy is restricted to in-frame clones and leaves out a portion. The sample lists roughly 120,000 clones; approximately 90% were seen once. The sample comprised peripheral blood. Receptor source: a man between 50 and 59 years old with COVID-19, enrolled during active disease.

The CDR3 nucleotides read TGTGCCTGGACCCCGGACAGGGAGAGCACTGAAGCTTTCTTT. As protein: CAWTPDRESTEAFF. The rearrangement joins TRBV30 to TRBJ1-1, with 8 bases fitting TRBD1. This CDR3 region has 14 residues. V lost 4 bases to trimming and J lost 4 bases; unmatched junction nucleotides: 8. Per germline, CDR1 GTSNPN and CDR2 SVGIG (reference sequence).

The V and J genes are TRBV18 and TRBJ1-2, with D tentatively TRBD1 (5 bases). There are 15 residues in the CDR3. V lost 2 bases to trimming and J lost 7 bases, with 17 bases between them. Germline values: CDR1 KGHSH, CDR2 LQKENI. CDR3 residues: CASSPTGAGSSGYTF. CDR3 DNA sequence: TGTGCCAGCTCACCAACCGGCGCAGGGTCGAGTGGCTACACCTTC.

This clone was detected only once. The chain links TRBV15 to TRBJ1-5, with D uncertain. CDR1 is LNHNV and CDR2 is YYDKDF in the germline V gene (reference sequence). Trimming stripped 5 bases from V and 3 bases from J, with 17 bases between. The CDR3 loop spans 16 amino acids. DNA of the CDR3: TGTGCCACCAGCGGTGAGGGAGGGCTCGACAATCAGCCCCAGCATTTT. Residues: CATSGEGGLDNQPQHF.

To note about this clone: Other DNA sequences within the sample encode an identical CDR3. The gene calls are TRBV14 and TRBJ2-3; unclear D gene. This CDR3 spans 13 amino acids. Germline CDR1 is SGHDN and CDR2 is FVKESK. Trimming took off 3 bases at V and 3 bases at J, with 7 bases between the two ends. The CDR3 here is CASSQRLTDTQYF. In DNA form, the CDR3 reads TGTGCCAGCAGCCAGCGCTTGACAGATACGCAGTATTTT. Based on the CDR3 plus reference TRBV14 and TRBJ2-3, the full variable domain is EAGVTQFPSHSVIEKGQTVTLRCDPISGHDNLYWYRRVMGKEIKFLLHFVKESKQDESGMPNNRFLAERTGGTYSTLKVQPAELEDSGVYFCASSQRLTDTQYFGPGTRLTVL.

Here the CDR3 reads CASSLGVAGGPYEQYF. In DNA form, the CDR3 reads TGTGCCAGCAGCTTAGGAGTAGCGGGAGGGCCCTACGAGCAGTACTTC. V gene TRBV7-6 combines with J gene TRBJ2-7; 11 bases agree with TRBD2. Germline V gene data show CDR1 as SGHVS and CDR2 as FNYEAQ. The CDR3 has 16 amino acids. V was pared by 1 base and J by 2 bases, with 4 bases of the junction left unmatched.

The chain employs TRBV28 and TRBJ2-3; 9 bases are a match to TRBD2. Germline trimming cut 4 bases from V and 6 bases from J; bases unmatched to any gene: 8. CDR1 and CDR2 from the germline V gene are MDHEN and SYDVKM. CDR3 size: 15 residues. The CDR3 protein is CASSSGGLAGDTQYF. The CDR3 bases are TGTGCCAGCAGTTCAGGGGGACTAGCAGGTGATACGCAGTATTTT.